These 17 T cell receptor beta chains were sequenced from one sample in a study of blood T cell repertoires in COVID-19 (TCRdb year 2020). Library creation used the immunoSEQ multiplex PCR assay. This immuneACCESS table, as held by TCRdb, lists in-frame sequences with V and J called but not all clones. Of the missing ones, under half trace to an unresolved V gene in checked studies; the others have no known cause. For this sample there are about 100,000 clones; 75% to 95% appear just once. About 5% of the sample goes to the ten largest clones. Sequencing used peripheral blood. These receptors all come from a man between 45 and 60 years old with acute or convalescent COVID-19.

The rearrangement uses TRBV6-6 and TRBJ1-1; TRBD1 agrees at 9 bases. The CDR3 contains 14 residues. Looked up from germline, CDR1 is MNHNY and CDR2 is SVGAGI (reference sequence). J gave up 4 bases and V 6 bases, and 6 bases lay outside the gene matches. In DNA form, the CDR3 reads TGTGCCAGCAGCGAGGACAGGGGTAGCACTGAAGCTTTCTTT. This translates into CASSEDRGSTEAFF.

The gene calls are TRBV15 and TRBJ2-1; TRBD2 matches at 16 bases. Germline CDR1 and CDR2: LNHNV and YYDKDF (reference sequence). The trim removed 9 bases at V and 6 bases at J, leaving 14 bases unmatched. This CDR3 comprises 18 residues. CDR3 bases: TGTGCCACTACCTTTCCGGGACTAGCGGGAGGGACGGGCAATGAGCAGTTCTTC. It encodes CATTFPGLAGGTGNEQFF.

The chain couples TRBV7-2 to TRBJ2-5; the match to TRBD1 covers 7 bases. The length of the CDR3 is 13 residues. The trim removed 0 bases at V and 5 bases at J, leaving 0 bases unmatched. In germline, CDR1 is SGHTA, CDR2 FQGNSA. The CDR3 DNA sequence: TGTGCCAGCAGCTTAGCGACAGGGGAGACCCAGTACTTC. Amino acids: CASSLATGETQYF.

The rearrangement joins TRBV5-4 to TRBJ1-6; no clear D. Germline-derived CDR1 and CDR2 are SGHNT and YYREEE (reference sequence). This CDR3 has 14 amino acids. Trimming left V 0 bases short and J 9 bases short, with 10 bases between. CDR3 sequence reads: CASSLDGGGSPLHF. As DNA, the CDR3 is TGTGCCAGCAGCTTGGATGGTGGAGGTTCACCCCTCCACTTT.

The V gene is TRBV27, the J gene TRBJ1-2; D unresolved. The CDR3 length is 13 residues. Trimming shortened V by 5 bases and J by 2 bases, and 9 bases separated the two germline ends. Germline CDR1 is MNHEY and CDR2 is SMNVEV (reference sequence). The CDR3 here is CASSHRENYGYTF. The CDR3 DNA sequence: TGTGCCAGCAGTCATCGGGAGAACTATGGCTACACCTTC.

This clone came up once. This chain uses TRBV12-5 with TRBJ2-2, with D possibly being TRBD1 (5 bases). V lost 5 bases to trimming and J lost 6 bases, with 10 bases between them. Germline lookup yields CDR1 LGHNT and CDR2 FRNRAP. This CDR3 comprises 13 residues. Written as DNA, the CDR3 is TGTGCTAGTGGTCAAACAGGACCCGGGGAGCTGTTTTTT. It encodes CASGQTGPGELFF.

V usage is TRBV30 and J usage is TRBJ2-1; D unclear. In germline, CDR1 is GTSNPN, CDR2 SVGIG (reference sequence). Trimming took 4 bases from V and 5 from J, leaving 9 bases between them. The CDR3 is 12 amino acids. Written as DNA, the CDR3 is TGTGCCTGGACCTTTAGAGACAATGAGCAGTTCTTC. Translating gives CAWTFRDNEQFF. Together with reference TRBV30 and TRBJ2-1, the CDR3 gives the full variable domain: SQTIHQWPATLVQPVGSPLSLECTVEGTSNPNLYWYRQAAGRGLQLLFYSVGIGQISSEVPQNLSASRPQDRQFILSSKKLLLSDSGFYLCAWTFRDNEQFFGPGTRLTVL.

This sequence joins TRBV5-5 and TRBJ1-2; 11 bases align to TRBD1. CDR1 and CDR2 from the germline V gene are SGHKS and YYEKEE (reference sequence). The CDR3 has 17 amino acids. V trimming: 5 bases; J trimming: 0 bases; junction bases outside the gene matches: 9. The CDR3 coding sequence is TGTGCCAGCAGGAATCCGGGACAGGGGGGTCCTAACTATGGCTACACCTTC. As protein: CASRNPGQGGPNYGYTF.

The rearrangement links TRBV19 to TRBJ1-5; 7 bases are shared with TRBD1. V trimming: 5 bases; J trimming: 6 bases; junction bases outside the gene matches: 16. CDR1 and CDR2 from the germline V gene are LNHDA and SQIVND (reference sequence). CDR3 size: 17 residues. The CDR3 DNA follows: TGTGCCAGTAGTGCCAGCCCCCGACAGGGCGCCCCTCAGCCCCAGCATTTT. This gives the protein CASSASPRQGAPQPQHF. Together with reference TRBV19 and TRBJ1-5, the CDR3 gives the full variable domain: DGGITQSPKYLFRKEGQNVTLSCEQNLNHDAMYWYRQDPGQGLRLIYYSQIVNDFQKGDIAEGYSVSREKKESFPLTVTSAQKNPTAFYLCASSASPRQGAPQPQHFGDGTRLSIL.

This clone was seen once. The chain uses TRBV10-2 and TRBJ2-1; TRBD2 matches at 14 bases. V lost 6 bases, J lost 3 bases, and 1 base stayed unmatched. Germline V gene sequence: CDR1 WSHSY, CDR2 SAAADI. This CDR3 has 15 amino acids. CDR3 region: CASRGLAGVYNEQFF. The CDR3 nucleotides are TGCGCCAGCAGGGGACTAGCGGGAGTCTACAATGAGCAGTTCTTC.

The genes are TRBV18 and TRBJ2-7; the match to TRBD2 covers 9 bases. CDR1 is KGHSH, CDR2 LQKENI, per germline. The V and J ends lost 5 bases and 1 base, in that order; junction bases with no gene match: 6. This CDR3 is 15 amino acids long. CDR3 in DNA: TGTGCCAGCTCATGGGGGACTAGCCTTTCCTACGAGCAGTACTTC. This gives the protein CASSWGTSLSYEQYF.

The chain uses TRBV2 and TRBJ2-4; TRBD1 matches 10 bases. The CDR3 consists of 16 residues. The V gene's germline CDR1 is SNHLY and CDR2 FYNNEI. The trim removed 6 bases at V and 9 bases at J, leaving 14 bases unmatched. CDR3 coding DNA: TGTGCCAGCAGGAAGGAGAAAGGGACAGGGGTTAGCATTCAGTACTTC. This codes for CASRKEKGTGVSIQYF.

This clone was seen only once. V is TRBV6-1 and J is TRBJ1-1; D gene uncertain. Germline CDR1 reads MNHNS; CDR2 reads SASEGT. The V gene lost 0 bases and the J gene lost 5 bases, with 16 bases spanning the gap. This CDR3 has 16 amino acids. CDR3 sequence reads: CASSEAVVWAPTEAFF. The DNA for the CDR3 is TGTGCCAGCAGTGAAGCGGTGGTCTGGGCCCCGACTGAAGCTTTCTTT.

The V and J genes are TRBV7-8 and TRBJ1-4; a weak D match, TRBD1 (6 bases). The CDR3 consists of 15 residues. V was trimmed by 1 base and J by 4 bases, leaving 10 bases between them. The V gene's germline CDR1 is SGHVS and CDR2 FQNEAQ. CDR3 region: CASSLVIRGNEKLFF. In DNA, the CDR3 is TGTGCCAGCAGCTTAGTAATCAGGGGTAATGAAAAACTGTTTTTT.

The chain links TRBV19 to TRBJ2-7; the match to TRBD1 covers 9 bases. The CDR3 length is 14 residues. CDR1 is LNHDA, CDR2 SQIVND, per germline (reference sequence). Trimming cost V 5 bases and J 5 bases; bases outside gene matches: 7. CDR3 in amino acids: CASSVGQGFDEQYF. The CDR3 bases are TGTGCCAGTAGTGTGGGACAGGGTTTCGACGAGCAGTACTTC.

CDR3 in DNA: TGTGCCAGCTCCAGGGACAACTATGAGCAGTTCTTC. Its protein is CASSRDNYEQFF. This chain connects TRBV18 to TRBJ2-1; perhaps TRBD1 as D (6 bases). The CDR3 length is 12 residues. From germline, CDR1 is KGHSH and CDR2 LQKENI. Trimming took 6 bases from V and 8 from J, leaving 11 bases between them.

The chain carries TRBV11-2 and TRBJ1-2; 7 bases are shared with TRBD1. Germline lookup yields CDR1 SGHAT and CDR2 FQNNGV. Trimming removed 4 bases from V and 2 bases from J; junction bases left unmatched: 10. This CDR3 is built from 16 residues. CDR3 protein: CASSYSSGRGNYGYTF. As DNA, the CDR3 is TGTGCCAGCAGCTACTCCTCCGGCAGGGGGAACTATGGCTACACCTTC. Looking up the rest from reference TRBV11-2 and TRBJ1-2 gives the full variable domain: EAGVAQSPRYKIIEKRQSVAFWCNPISGHATLYWYQQILGQGPKLLIQFQNNGVVDDSQLPKDRFSAERLKGVDSTLKIQPAKLEDSAVYLCASSYSSGRGNYGYTFGSGTRLTVV.